This T cell receptor (beta chain) was identified during a study of T cell responses to AZD1222 COVID-19 vaccine. Repertoires were generated with immunoSEQ multiplex PCR, while TCRdb's copy carries only in-frame clones and drops some. The profile covers approximately 100,000 clones, with 70% to 90% appearing a single time and about a sixth taken by the ten largest. The CDR3 totals 16 residues. V shed 1 base, J shed 9 bases, and the junction held 8 bases outside the gene matches. Germline CDR1 and CDR2: SGHDT and YYEEEE. This receptor was identified in an adult in good health. The rearrangement links TRBV5-6 to TRBJ1-6; 9 bases line up with TRBD1. The sequenced sample was peripheral blood, obtained on day 0 of AZD1222 vaccination. The CDR3 DNA reads as TGTGCCAGCAGCTTGATCGCAGGACAGGGGAGTTCACCCCTCCACTTT. Translation gives CASSLIAGQGSSPLHF.